The source of this T cell receptor beta chain is a study of cytomegalovirus exposure and HLA in healthy donors (dated by TCRdb to the late 2010s). In the study overall: According to an earlier analysis of a few hundred of the donors, about 190 million T cells yielded approximately 120 million unique TCR beta sequences and about 300 Gb of sequence data. Roughly 310 gigabases of sequencing data and around 87 million unique TCR sequences were included in an early release covering roughly 700 HLA-typed donors. Of the roughly 400 genotyped donors, about 80% fell in the genetic ancestry cluster associated with self-reported Caucasian donors. The study aimed to test whether cataloging public T cell receptors could reveal signatures of past pathogen exposure. Using immunosequencing, the study profiled T cell repertoires from around 670 subjects and related those repertoires to cytomegalovirus serostatus. In addition to the first cohort of hundreds of subjects, a separate validation cohort of approximately 130 different subjects was used. The study combined high-throughput TCR immunosequencing, statistical association of individual TCRs with disease status, and machine learning to predict cytomegalovirus infection status. A later analysis re-examined previously published TCR beta repertoires from about 670 donors and added high-resolution HLA genotyping to investigate patterns of TCR occurrence. Rather than drawing on any new phenotypic data, the later analysis identified candidate immune exposures from TCR beta sequences and the way those sequences occurred across donors. To decide whether each TCR beta V gene segment behaved as functional or pseudogenic, an earlier analysis of some 600 of the donors relied on high-throughput TCR beta sequencing. Donor age, sex, ethnicity and CMV serostatus were compiled together with the repertoire data. Genome-wide SNP genotypes for about three fifths of the roughly 700 donors were used in a later genetic analysis, which treated that subset as a discovery cohort. Every discovery cohort repertoire had been produced on one sequencing platform. Both class I and class II loci were covered by HLA typing, at four-digit resolution. The number of donors typed differed by locus, with roughly 629-640 for A, B, C, DRB1 and DQB1, around 500 for DQA1, 606 for DPA1, and about 450 for DPB1. About five DR-DQ haplotypes were handled as single units for association and clustering because linkage in the cohort was strong. Among roughly 400 genotyped donors of the cohort, an average of approximately 240,000 unique TCR beta nucleotide sequences were sequenced per donor, roughly 20% of them non-productive.

The cohort comprised 666 healthy bone marrow donors. At the time of sampling, all cohort members were nominally healthy, though unrecorded immune exposures were likely present. The donor tested CMV seronegative, placing the donor among the 300 to 450 seronegative members of the cohort. A peripheral blood sample was collected from each donor, and TCR beta sequencing was performed on peripheral blood mononuclear cells. The Qiagen DNeasy Blood Extraction Kit was used to extract genomic DNA from the blood cell samples. What the authors observed across the whole study: Linkage disequilibrium might explain the correlated functional status among segregating V segments, but an unknown experimental factor could not be excluded. In vitro tests confirmed that a few of the cytomegalovirus-associated TCR beta chains recognize cytomegalovirus antigens. A later analysis reported that several top co-occurrence clusters appeared linked to parvovirus B19, influenza, CMV and Epstein-Barr virus. A later analysis found that HLA-associated TCR beta chains were more clonally expanded and had lower generation probabilities than equally common non-associated chains. A further reported finding was that TCR beta sequences accurately predicted the HLA-A and HLA-B alleles for most subjects in the first cohort. Some IMGT-functional V segments, including TRBV6-2 and TRBV6-3, could not be told apart with the 87-base-pair reads, so those segments were excluded. A group of highly shared sequence variants was considered likely to be a technical artifact of the sequencing pipeline. The classifier was reported to diagnose cytomegalovirus status with high specificity and sensitivity in both the original cohort and the validation cohort. In this cohort, only TCR beta chains were sequenced, and detectable features were limited by the absence of alpha or paired-chain data. A total of roughly 160 TCR beta chains were listed by the study as associated with cytomegalovirus. CMV serostatus was the only immune exposure information available for the cohort. Most TCR sequences were seen in very few donors, while some public TCRs were found in many individuals. Broadly in line with IMGT annotations, most TCR beta V segments showed up in productive rearrangements about 90% or about 30% of the time in an earlier analysis of several hundred of the donors. Because counts were too low, approximately 15 rarely observed V segments, including chromosome 9 orphons, were excluded from the earlier analysis of 587 of the donors. Assigning TCR associations to individual alleles was difficult when HLA alleles, especially DR and DQ, strongly co-occurred. In a later analysis, TCR association rates were found to vary across HLA loci, with the most associated TCRs seen for DRB1 alleles and the fewest for HLA-C alleles. A later genetic analysis associated a missense DCLRE1C variant with V-gene and J-gene trimming of TCR beta chains, and an independent cohort replicated the association. HLA typing was unavailable for some donors at each locus, so association tests used only the typed subset. At a false discovery rate of 0.05, a later analysis linked under 20,000 TCR beta sequences to specific HLA alleles. A later analysis found that most CMV-associated TCR beta chains appeared HLA-restricted, with HLA associations seemingly driven largely by CMV exposure. The authors suggested that the approach could potentially be extended to other disease states and immunological phenotypes. Compared with the 666-donor mean, donors in an Asian-associated ancestry cluster had fewer N-insertions in productive TCRs, according to a later genetic analysis. Roughly uniform sequencing depth across donors was assumed in presence/absence analyses, although this assumption may not hold.

The CDR3 runs 12 amino acids, cysteine and phenylalanine included. CDR3 DNA is the only sequence kept; it has 36 bases, read in frame from the first base. V is shortened by 3 bases, J by 11 bases, and the region joining them spans 16 bases. The germline V gene supplies CDR1 SQVTM and CDR2 ANQGSEA. Libraries were constructed by the immunoSEQ multiplex PCR assay. For the multiplex PCR, a mixture combining 60 forward primers for TCR Vbeta segments and 13 reverse primers for TCR Jbeta segments was used. The CDR3 region of rearranged TCR beta genes was amplified from genomic DNA by a multiplex PCR assay. The amplified TCR beta libraries were sequenced on the Illumina HiSeq System as 87-base-pair reads. The study's processing was this. A later analysis counted about 80 million unique TCR beta chains across the 600 to 850 repertoires, and 10 million to 11 million of these chains were shared by at least two donors. Raw reads were error-corrected and collapsed into unique sequences with a nearest-neighbor algorithm that merged closely related sequences to remove PCR and sequencing errors. CDR3 sequences were aligned to IMGT reference sequences to assign V, D and J gene segments. Each retained sequence needed at least a six-nucleotide match to both a V gene segment and a J gene segment. Rearrangements were classified as productive when the CDR3 lacked stop codons and remained in frame with V and J, and all other rearrangements were classified as non-productive. CDR3 was defined by IMGT convention, running from the second conserved V-encoded cysteine to the conserved J-encoded phenylalanine. Sequences without an unambiguous match to a single V gene segment were excluded from the earlier analysis of about 600 of the donors. An earlier analysis of 587 of the donors classified V segments as functional when productive rearrangements were above 56.7% and as segregating when the standard deviation between donors was above 5%. A statistical classification framework was developed to diagnose cytomegalovirus status using the catalog of TCR beta chain sequences. A later analysis assigned V and J genes by comparing TCR nucleotide sequences with IMGT/GENE-DB human TR gene sequences. A later analysis assigned CDR3 sequences and most-parsimonious VDJ recombination scenarios with the TCRdist pipeline. In a later analysis, each TCR beta chain was defined by its CDR3 amino acid sequence together with its V-gene family, and reads without a unique V-gene family were excluded. A later analysis removed 592 highly shared, low-generation-probability nucleotide sequences to deal with suspected cross-contamination and a sequencing artifact. In a later analysis, a clonal expansion index for each public chain was calculated from normalized within-repertoire ranks of inferred template counts. In a later analysis, generation probabilities were computed with a VDJ recombination model fitted to out-of-frame rearrangements, and the resulting probabilities were checked against IGoR. In a later analysis, hypergeometric tests were used to score TCR-TCR, TCR-HLA and TCR-CMV co-occurrence, with a repertoire-size bias correction applied to TCR pairs. A later analysis estimated false discovery rates by permuting HLA or CMV assignments 20 times. A later analysis grouped co-occurring TCRs with DBSCAN, adding TCRdist sequence similarity when clustering within HLA-allele-positive subsets. Repertoires with fewer than 30,000 or more than 120,000 public chains, plus five repertoires with anomalous nucleotide sharing, were excluded from co-occurrence clustering. TCRdb obtained this table from immuneACCESS and retained in-frame rearrangements with V and J assigned. These tables miss some clones; where compared with another copy, unresolved V genes account for less than half of the shortfall, and the remainder is unexplained. That table furnishes V, J and clone size, whereas the DNA furnished D and trimming. Here the sample has about 130,000 clones; almost 85% occur a single time. The ten largest account for roughly 2.5% of the sample.

This clone has a count of ten or more. Its antigen is still unknown. Base-call qualities are not available, and no considerably larger clone is one nucleotide away. Sequencing used PBMCs. This receptor was identified in a boy aged 2 to 9 in good health and CMV-seronegative. The sequence joins TRBV29-1 to TRBJ1-1, and TRBD1 may be the D gene, going by 5 matching bases. Here the CDR3 is given as CSVEDGGIRAFF. In nucleotides, the sequence is TGCAGCGTTGAGGATGGGGGGATAAGGGCTTTCTTT.